A selection of T cell receptor beta chains follows, all from one sample in a study of T and B cells in COVID-19 patients. MiXCR was run by TCRdb on the multiplex PCR reads, yielding one entry per CDR3 protein. The sample has some 16,000 distinct CDR3 sequences; 25% to 35% are singletons. The specimen was blood. These receptor sequences come from a human donor who had recovered from COVID-19. CDR3s include the opening cysteine and the closing phenylalanine or tryptophan. The order of the fields is clone size, V gene, J gene, D gene, CDR3 protein, CDR3 DNA. A D gene is named only where the DNA matches it firmly. Some rows have no size entry. The others give once, few or many, or a class for an expanded clone.

>medium-sized|TRBV6-5|TRBJ2-5|NA
CASSYSPPFGTQETQYF
TGTGCCAGCAGTTACTCACCCCCCTTTGGGACGCAAGAGACCCAGTACTTC
>large|TRBV6-5|TRBJ2-5|TRBD1
CASSYSSTGAATQYF
TGTGCCAGCAGTTACTCTAGCACAGGGGCGGCGACCCAGTACTTC
>medium-sized|TRBV27|TRBJ2-2|NA
CASTRLGGELFF
TGTGCCAGCACCCGGCTAGGGGGGGAGCTGTTTTTT
>few|TRBV7-6|TRBJ2-7|TRBD2
CASSPQRGASYEQYF
TGTGCCAGCAGCCCCCAGCGGGGGGCATCCTACGAGCAGTACTTC
>few|TRBV20-1|TRBJ1-4|NA
CSVRGGPNEKLFF
TGCAGTGTTAGGGGGGGTCCTAATGAAAAACTGTTTTTT
>few|TRBV5-5|TRBJ1-3|NA
CASSLRPVIGNTIYF
TGTGCCAGCAGCTTGAGGCCTGTAATTGGAAACACCATATATTTT
>medium-sized|TRBV27|TRBJ2-3|NA
CASGQIDTQYF
TGTGCCAGCGGACAAATAGATACGCAGTATTTT
>NA|TRBV5-1|TRBJ1-1|TRBD1
CASSKGQGANTEAFF
TGCGCCAGCAGCAAGGGCCAGGGGGCGAACACTGAAGCTTTCTTT
>NA|TRBV12-3/TRBV12-4|TRBJ2-7|TRBD2
CASRQTSGGAPYEQYF
TGTGCCAGCAGGCAAACTAGCGGGGGGGCCCCCTACGAGCAGTACTTC
>many|TRBV12-3/TRBV12-4|TRBJ1-4|NA
CASSFEGIREKLFF
TGTGCCAGCAGTTTTGAAGGGATCAGGGAAAAACTGTTTTTT
>NA|TRBV6-6|TRBJ1-1|NA
CASSLYEAFF
TGTGCCAGCAGTTTGTATGAAGCTTTCTTT
>NA|TRBV28|TRBJ1-4|NA
CASSLGETLFF
TGTGCCAGCAGTTTAGGGGAAACTTTGTTTTTT